The 30 T cell receptor beta chains below all came from one sample that was sequenced in a study of T cells in tuberculosis. Using immunoSEQ multiplex PCR, the repertoire was profiled, and TCRdb retains in-frame clones only, with some absent. The sample includes 29,000 or so clones, more than 85% of them seen just once. The sequenced sample was PBMCs. These receptors all stem from a donor under 30 with latent tuberculosis or without tuberculosis infection.

The chain joins TRBV6-5 to TRBJ1-2; no clear D gene. Germline values: CDR1 MNHEY, CDR2 SVGAGI. This CDR3 is built from 14 residues. Trimming stripped 5 bases from V and 5 bases from J, with 15 bases between. CDR3 in DNA: TGTGCCAGCAGTCCCTCGGTTTTCGATTATGGCTACACCTTC. Protein product: CASSPSVFDYGYTF.

The chain carries TRBV25-1 and TRBJ2-7; 9 nucleotides match TRBD1. The CDR3 runs to 15 residues. Looked up from germline, CDR1 is MGHDK and CDR2 is SYGVNS. V lost 1 base, J lost 6 bases, and 7 bases stayed unmatched. The CDR3, as DNA: TGTGCCAGCAGTGAATCTAGGACAGGGGAGTCCGAGCAGTACTTC. It yields the protein CASSESRTGESEQYF.

This clone appeared once. The chain has TRBV11-2 and TRBJ2-7; a possible D gene is TRBD1 (6 bases). Trimming removed 4 bases at V and 2 bases at J, with 15 bases between. Germline V CDR1 and CDR2: SGHAT, FQNNGV. The CDR3 loop spans 15 amino acids. The CDR3 DNA sequence: TGTGCCAGCAGCTCCTCCGGGACAAGAGCCTACGAGCAGTACTTC. Protein product: CASSSSGTRAYEQYF.

This sequence joins TRBV6-1 and TRBJ2-1, with 9 bases lining up with TRBD1. Germline trimming cut 6 bases from V and 9 bases from J; bases unmatched to any gene: 12. Germline CDR1 reads MNHNS; CDR2 reads SASEGT. This CDR3 region has 15 residues. The CDR3 spells CASSVQGAGGVEQFF. In nucleotides, the CDR3 is TGTGCCAGCAGCGTACAGGGGGCAGGAGGTGTTGAGCAGTTCTTC.

As DNA, the CDR3 is TGTGCCAGTACTGACCAAGACAGGGCGAGTCAGCCCCAGCATTTT. It specifies CASTDQDRASQPQHF. The chain links TRBV19 to TRBJ1-5; 7 bases match TRBD1. Trimming took 7 bases from V and 6 from J; bases not matched to a gene: 12. The CDR3 is made up of 15 amino acids. CDR1 and CDR2 from the germline V gene are LNHDA and SQIVND (reference sequence).

The chain has TRBV4-3 and TRBJ2-7; TRBD2 aligns across 8 bases. The CDR3 sequence is 14 residues long. Germline values: CDR1 LGHNA, CDR2 YSLEER. Losses at the gene ends were 1 base for V and 7 bases for J; bases not matched to a gene: 6. This CDR3 reads CASSQGGTSREQYF. In nucleotides, the CDR3 is TGCGCCAGCAGCCAAGGGGGGACTAGTAGGGAGCAGTACTTC.

The chain joins TRBV5-1 to TRBJ2-7; 9 nucleotides line up with TRBD2. Germline V lookup: CDR1 SGHRS, CDR2 YFSETQ. CDR3 length: 16 residues. Losses at the gene ends were 0 bases for V and 2 bases for J; bases not matched to a gene: 6. The CDR3 spells CASSLAAASGTYEQYF. DNA of the CDR3: TGCGCCAGCAGCTTGGCGGCGGCTAGCGGGACCTACGAGCAGTACTTC. The full variable domain, with the rest looked up from reference TRBV5-1 and TRBJ2-7, is KAGVTQTPRYLIKTRGQQVTLSCSPISGHRSVSWYQQTPGQGLQFLFEYFSETQRNKGNFPGRFSGRQFSNSRSEMNVSTLELGDSALYLCASSLAAASGTYEQYFGPGTRLTVT.

V and J are TRBV6-6 and TRBJ2-7, with 7 bases matching TRBD2. Germline assignment: CDR1 MNHNY and CDR2 SVGAGI (reference sequence). The length of the CDR3 is 16 residues. V gave up 2 bases and J gave up 2 bases; unmatched junction bases: 9. The chain's CDR3 is CASSYTRSSGPYEQYF. CDR3 nucleotide sequence: TGTGCCAGCAGTTACACACGGTCTAGCGGCCCCTACGAGCAGTACTTC.

The CDR3 reads CASSQQGSDTQYF. DNA for the CDR3: TGCGCCAGCAGTCAACAGGGTTCAGATACGCAGTATTTT. The V gene is TRBV5-1, the J gene TRBJ2-3; possible D gene TRBD1, 6 bases. The V end lost 5 bases, the J end lost 4 bases, and 11 bases lay between the germline ends. Germline CDR1 is SGHRS and CDR2 is YFSETQ. The CDR3 contains 13 residues.

The gene calls are TRBV19 and TRBJ2-1; D is possibly TRBD2 (6 bases). This CDR3 spans 15 amino acids. Germline-derived CDR1 and CDR2 are LNHDA and SQIVND (reference sequence). The V gene lost 8 bases and the J gene lost 2 bases, with 16 bases spanning the gap. The CDR3 DNA reads as TGTGCCAGTGCCTCGGGCGGGGAACCCTACAATGAGCAGTTCTTC. Amino acid sequence: CASASGGEPYNEQFF.

The V and J genes are TRBV19 and TRBJ1-1, with a weak D call TRBD1 (5 bases). CDR3 size: 15 residues. V lost 10 bases, J lost 3 bases, and 21 bases lay in between. Germline lookup yields CDR1 LNHDA and CDR2 SQIVND (reference sequence). The CDR3 DNA follows: TGTGCCACTAAACAGGACCAGCTCGGTCACACTGAAGCTTTCTTT. This encodes CATKQDQLGHTEAFF. Full variable domain (remainder filled in from reference TRBV19 and TRBJ1-1): DGGITQSPKYLFRKEGQNVTLSCEQNLNHDAMYWYRQDPGQGLRLIYYSQIVNDFQKGDIAEGYSVSREKKESFPLTVTSAQKNPTAFYLCATKQDQLGHTEAFFGQGTRLTVV.

V usage is TRBV7-9 and J usage is TRBJ1-1, with 7 bases aligning to TRBD1. Germline V gene lookup returns CDR1 SEHNR and CDR2 FQNEAQ (reference sequence). The CDR3 loop spans 11 amino acids. V shed 5 bases, J shed 10 bases, and the junction held 4 bases outside the gene matches. CDR3 amino acids: CASSETGRAFF. The CDR3 nucleotides read TGTGCCAGCAGCGAGACAGGGAGAGCTTTCTTT.

This sequence joins TRBV6-5 and TRBJ1-2; 8 bases map to TRBD1. Unmatched junction bases numbered 11, after V lost 2 bases and J lost 6 bases. The CDR3 runs 16 residues. Germline CDR1 is MNHEY and CDR2 is SVGAGI. The CDR3 coding sequence is TGTGCCAGCAGTTACGGTGGGTCAGGGGGCAAGGATGGCTACACCTTC. Its translation: CASSYGGSGGKDGYTF.

V usage is TRBV7-2 and J usage is TRBJ1-2; 8 nucleotides line up with TRBD1. V lost 3 bases, J lost 7 bases, and 10 bases stayed unmatched. Germline loops: CDR1 SGHTA, CDR2 FQGNSA. This CDR3 spans 15 amino acids. CDR3 protein: CASSFGQGRKGGYTF. The CDR3 DNA reads as TGTGCCAGCAGCTTCGGACAGGGAAGGAAGGGTGGCTACACCTTC.

This chain connects TRBV14 to TRBJ2-5, with TRBD2 matching 9 bases. The germline V gene has CDR1 SGHDN and CDR2 FVKESK. CDR3 size: 17 residues. The trim removed 0 bases at V and 4 bases at J, leaving 9 bases unmatched. This CDR3 is CASSQEKREARGETQYF. In DNA form, the CDR3 reads TGTGCCAGCAGCCAAGAAAAGCGGGAGGCCAGGGGAGAGACCCAGTACTTC. Based on the CDR3 plus reference TRBV14 and TRBJ2-5, the full variable domain is EAGVTQFPSHSVIEKGQTVTLRCDPISGHDNLYWYRRVMGKEIKFLLHFVKESKQDESGMPNNRFLAERTGGTYSTLKVQPAELEDSGVYFCASSQEKREARGETQYFGPGTRLLVL.

This chain connects TRBV5-1 to TRBJ1-5, with D possibly matching TRBD1 (5 bases). The germline gives CDR1 SGHRS, CDR2 YFSETQ. The CDR3 is made up of 15 amino acids. Trimming stripped 1 base from V and 5 bases from J, with 13 bases between. CDR3 amino acids: CASSLFGRDDQPQHF. The CDR3 DNA follows: TGCGCCAGCAGCTTGTTTGGCAGGGATGATCAGCCCCAGCATTTT.

This rearrangement joins TRBV7-9 to TRBJ2-1; 10 positions match TRBD2. CDR3 length equals 15 residues. CDR1 is SEHNR and CDR2 is FQNEAQ in the germline V gene (reference sequence). The V segment lost 5 bases and the J segment 10 bases; nucleotides outside the gene matches: 11. For the CDR3, the DNA is TGTGCCAGCAGCGTCCCGGGACTAGCGTCCCCGGAGCAGTTCTTC. Translating gives CASSVPGLASPEQFF.

This clone occurred once. The chain has TRBV27 and TRBJ2-7, with a weak D call TRBD2 (6 bases). Germline values: CDR1 MNHEY, CDR2 SMNVEV (reference sequence). Trimming removed 6 bases from V and 4 bases from J, with 22 bases in between. The CDR3 is 16 residues long. CDR3 protein: CASRILGTPSPYEQYF. The CDR3 DNA reads TGTGCCAGCAGGATACTGGGGACTCCCTCCCCATACGAGCAGTACTTC.

The chain uses TRBV6-1 and TRBJ1-1, with 9 positions matching TRBD1. CDR1 is MNHNS and CDR2 is SASEGT in the germline V gene. Unmatched junction bases numbered 5, after V lost 3 bases and J lost 3 bases. The CDR3 totals 15 residues. The CDR3 loop is CASSENRGPDTEAFF. DNA for the CDR3: TGTGCCAGCAGTGAGAACAGGGGGCCGGACACTGAAGCTTTCTTT.

This chain connects TRBV4-2 to TRBJ2-3; 10 bases map to TRBD2. Germline V lookup: CDR1 LGHNA, CDR2 YNFKEQ. With V trimmed by 4 bases and J by 2 bases, 3 bases remained unmatched. This CDR3 region has 15 residues. The CDR3 region is CASSRGTSVTDTQYF. CDR3 sequence (DNA): TGTGCCAGCAGCCGGGGGACTAGCGTCACAGATACGCAGTATTTT.

This chain joins TRBV6-5 and TRBJ1-1, with D tentatively TRBD1 (6 bases). The CDR3 has 13 residues. Germline assignment: CDR1 MNHEY and CDR2 SVGAGI. The V end lost 5 bases, the J end lost 6 bases, and 13 bases lay between the germline ends. CDR3 sequence: CASSRQDGSEAFF. CDR3 nucleotides: TGTGCCAGCAGTCGACAGGACGGATCTGAAGCTTTCTTT.

The J gene is TRBJ2-5, the V gene TRBV28, with 12 nucleotides matching TRBD2. The CDR3 is 16 residues long. V shed 4 bases, J shed 2 bases, and the junction held 5 bases outside the gene matches. Germline CDR1 reads MDHEN; CDR2 reads SYDVKM. CDR3 nucleotides: TGTGCCAGCAGTTCCTGGACTAGCGGGATACAAGAGACCCAGTACTTC. This gives the protein CASSSWTSGIQETQYF.

The chain uses TRBV25-1 and TRBJ1-2; no firm D call. The CDR3 has 13 residues. Germline V lookup: CDR1 MGHDK, CDR2 SYGVNS. Trimming took 8 bases from V and 5 from J, leaving 15 bases between them. This CDR3 reads CASSPGLKYGYTF. The CDR3 DNA follows: TGTGCCAGCTCCCCCGGGTTGAAGTATGGCTACACCTTC.

The CDR3 region has the DNA TGTGCCAGCAGCTTATCCAGTTCTAGCAATCAGCCCCAGCATTTT. Amino acids: CASSLSSSSNQPQHF. The chain carries TRBV7-2 and TRBJ1-5; no reliable D call. Germline-derived CDR1 and CDR2 are SGHTA and FQGNSA. This CDR3 has 15 residues. Trimming cost V 2 bases and J 0 bases, with 8 bases left between them.

The chain couples TRBV11-3 to TRBJ2-1, with D tentatively TRBD2 (7 bases). The CDR3 has 15 amino acids. Trimming stripped 5 bases from V and 9 bases from J, with 20 bases between. Germline CDR1 is SGHNT and CDR2 is YENEEA. The DNA of the CDR3 is TGTGCCAGCAGCCCACAGGCGGGGGAAGGGGGTGAGCAGTTCTTC. Translation: CASSPQAGEGGEQFF.

The gene calls are TRBV9 and TRBJ2-3; D may be TRBD1 (6 bases). V lost 9 bases, J lost 4 bases, and 24 bases lay in between. Germline CDR1 reads SGDLS; CDR2 reads YYNGEE. This CDR3 is 16 amino acids long. This CDR3 is CANQGKWGSLADTQYF. In nucleotides, the CDR3 is TGTGCCAATCAGGGGAAATGGGGCAGTTTGGCAGATACGCAGTATTTT.

This clone appeared once. CDR3 residues: CAITGGTAANYGYTF. CDR3 in DNA: TGTGCCATCACCGGAGGGACGGCAGCTAACTATGGCTACACCTTC. The chain is built from TRBV10-3 and TRBJ1-2, with TRBD1 as a possible D gene (5 bases). The CDR3 is made up of 15 amino acids. V gave up 7 bases and J gave up 0 bases, with 15 bases separating them. Looked up from germline, CDR1 is ENHRY and CDR2 is SYGVKD.

This sequence joins TRBV7-2 and TRBJ2-2; 9 nucleotides line up with TRBD2. This CDR3 contains 15 residues. CDR1 and CDR2 (germline): SGHTA, FQGNSA. Germline trimming cut 4 bases from V and 5 bases from J; bases unmatched to any gene: 5. The CDR3 bases are TGTGCCAGCAGCTCCTCCGCGGGAGGGACCGGGGAGCTGTTTTTT. Its protein is CASSSSAGGTGELFF.

The chain joins TRBV6-1 to TRBJ2-7; no firm D call. V lost 5 bases, J lost 0 bases, and 11 bases lay in between. The length of the CDR3 is 14 residues. The V gene's germline CDR1 is MNHNS and CDR2 SASEGT. The CDR3 spells CASSPSFSSYEQYF. Here the CDR3 DNA reads TGTGCCAGCAGTCCAAGTTTCAGCTCCTACGAGCAGTACTTC.

This chain joins TRBV7-9 and TRBJ2-3, with D maybe TRBD2 (6 bases). The CDR3 has 15 residues. Germline V CDR1 and CDR2: SEHNR, FQNEAQ (reference sequence). The ends were cut back, 2 bases at V and 1 base at J, with 10 bases in the middle. The CDR3 reads CASSLMGGGTDTQYF. CDR3 coding DNA: TGTGCCAGCAGCTTAATGGGGGGAGGCACAGATACGCAGTATTTT.